One sample yielded the 22 T cell receptor beta chains listed below, sequenced in a study of blood T cell repertoires in COVID-19. The repertoire was sequenced with immunoSEQ multiplex PCR; TCRdb's copy has only in-frame clones and lacks some. This table holds fewer than 400,000 clones, approximately 86% found once. Material for sequencing was peripheral blood. The receptors were gathered from a human donor in a cohort sampled during active COVID-19.

The rearrangement joins TRBV6-5 to TRBJ2-1; 7 nucleotides agree with TRBD1. This CDR3 comprises 12 residues. Germline CDR1 reads MNHEY; CDR2 reads SVGAGI. The ends lost 6 bases at V and 8 bases at J; junction bases unmatched: 4. CDR3 coding DNA: TGTGCCAGCAGGACAGGGTTGGATGAGCAGTTCTTC. This sequence encodes CASRTGLDEQFF.

The gene calls are TRBV7-8 and TRBJ2-7; D not certain. CDR3 length equals 14 residues. Germline CDR1 is SGHVS and CDR2 is FQNEAQ. V was cut by 3 bases and J by 0 bases, with 9 bases left in between. Here the CDR3 DNA reads TGTGCCAGCAGCTTTCGGGTGAGCTCCTACGAGCAGTACTTC. The encoded protein is CASSFRVSSYEQYF. Variable domain in full (rest from reference TRBV7-8 and TRBJ2-7): GAGVSQSPRYKVAKRGQDVALRCDPISGHVSLFWYQQALGQGPEFLTYFQNEAQLDKSGLPSDRFFAERPEGSVSTLKIQRTQQEDSAVYLCASSFRVSSYEQYFGPGTRLTVT.

In its sample, this clone was seen a few times. The J gene is TRBJ1-5, the V gene TRBV19, with no clear D. Germline V gene data show CDR1 as LNHDA and CDR2 as SQIVND (reference sequence). The CDR3 totals 14 residues. V lost 0 bases and J lost 7, with 10 bases in between. The CDR3, as DNA: TGTGCCAGTAGTATAGATCACCAGGTCCAGCCCCAGCATTTT. Protein sequence: CASSIDHQVQPQHF.

This sequence joins TRBV19 and TRBJ1-2; possibly TRBD1 for D (5 bases). Germline V gene data show CDR1 as LNHDA and CDR2 as SQIVND (reference sequence). The ends were cut back, 5 bases at V and 3 bases at J, with 13 bases in the middle. CDR3 length equals 14 residues. The CDR3 region is CASSSPGMYYGYTF. In nucleotides, the CDR3 is TGTGCCAGTAGTTCCCCAGGGATGTACTATGGCTACACCTTC.

The chain couples TRBV30 to TRBJ2-1; D uncertain. The V gene lost 0 bases and the J gene lost 9 bases, with 6 bases spanning the gap. This CDR3 contains 11 residues. Germline assignment: CDR1 GTSNPN and CDR2 SVGIG (reference sequence). Here the CDR3 DNA reads TGTGCCTGGAGTGTTGGCGGTGAGCAGTTCTTC. Amino acid sequence: CAWSVGGEQFF.

The gene calls are TRBV5-1 and TRBJ2-3; TRBD1 matches 9 bases. The CDR3 spans 15 residues. CDR1 is SGHRS and CDR2 is YFSETQ in the germline V gene. The V gene end was trimmed by 3 bases and the J gene end by 4 bases; junction bases not matched to a gene: 6. The CDR3 is CASSSGTGRPDTQYF. Written as DNA, the CDR3 is TGCGCCAGCAGCTCCGGGACAGGGCGCCCAGATACGCAGTATTTT.

V and J are TRBV27 and TRBJ2-3; D is perhaps TRBD2 (5 bases). V shed 4 bases and J shed 4 bases, with 15 bases lying between them. CDR3 length: 15 residues. CDR1 MNHEY and CDR2 SMNVEV come from the germline V gene (reference sequence). The CDR3 region has the DNA TGTGCCAGCAGTTATCTAGCTGGCAAGGCAGATACGCAGTATTTT. Amino acids: CASSYLAGKADTQYF.

The chain couples TRBV19 to TRBJ1-1; D is undetermined. Germline V gives CDR1 LNHDA, CDR2 SQIVND (reference sequence). This CDR3 is built from 13 residues. The V end was cut by 9 bases, the J end by 4 bases, with 15 bases between. The CDR3, as DNA: TGTGCCAGCCACCCGGTAAGTGGCACTGAAGCTTTCTTT. Protein: CASHPVSGTEAFF. Looking up the rest from reference TRBV19 and TRBJ1-1 gives the full variable domain: DGGITQSPKYLFRKEGQNVTLSCEQNLNHDAMYWYRQDPGQGLRLIYYSQIVNDFQKGDIAEGYSVSREKKESFPLTVTSAQKNPTAFYLCASHPVSGTEAFFGQGTRLTVV.

The chain employs TRBV2 and TRBJ2-2; 11 positions agree with TRBD2. The junction had 2 bases not matched to a gene; V was cut back by 6 bases and J by 5 bases. The CDR3 spans 14 residues. Germline CDR1 SNHLY, CDR2 FYNNEI. CDR3 in amino acids: CASRRLAGTGELFF. DNA for the CDR3: TGTGCCAGCAGGCGACTAGCGGGAACCGGGGAGCTGTTTTTT.

The rearrangement joins TRBV2 to TRBJ1-4, with 9 bases lining up with TRBD1. CDR1 is SNHLY and CDR2 is FYNNEI in the germline V gene. This CDR3 is 14 amino acids long. V shed 2 bases, J shed 6 bases, and the junction held 1 base outside the gene matches. The CDR3 coding sequence is TGTGCCAGCAGTGAAACAGGGGGCGATGAAAAACTGTTTTTT. Its translation: CASSETGGDEKLFF. The complete variable domain, with remaining parts taken from reference TRBV2 and TRBJ1-4, reads EPEVTQTPSHQVTQMGQEVILRCVPISNHLYFYWYRQILGQKVEFLVSFYNNEISEKSEIFDDQFSVERPDGSNFTLKIRSTKLEDSAMYFCASSETGGDEKLFFGSGTQLSVL.

This clone has only a few counts. V is TRBV9 and J is TRBJ1-1; 10 positions agree with TRBD1. V gave up 3 bases and J gave up 5 bases; unmatched junction bases: 4. CDR3 size: 14 residues. The germline CDR1 and CDR2 sequences are SGDLS and YYNGEE. CDR3 sequence reads: CASSGGQGRTEAFF. The CDR3 nucleotides read TGTGCCAGCAGCGGGGGACAGGGGAGGACTGAAGCTTTCTTT. Supplemented by reference TRBV9 and TRBJ1-1, the full variable domain reads DSGVTQTPKHLITATGQRVTLRCSPRSGDLSVYWYQQSLDQGLQFLIQYYNGEERAKGNILERFSAQQFPDLHSELNLSSLELGDSALYFCASSGGQGRTEAFFGQGTRLTVV.

The chain uses TRBV2 and TRBJ1-3; 12 bases map to TRBD1. The germline CDR1 and CDR2 sequences are SNHLY and FYNNEI. The CDR3 length is 13 residues. The junction had 4 bases not matched to a gene; V was cut back by 6 bases and J by 10 bases. The CDR3 reads CASRLGQGATIYF. The CDR3 DNA is TGTGCCAGCAGGCTGGGACAGGGGGCAACCATATATTTT.

This chain uses TRBV19 with TRBJ1-2; no firm D call. Trimming removed 3 bases at V and 4 bases at J, with 9 bases between. In germline, CDR1 is LNHDA, CDR2 SQIVND (reference sequence). CDR3 length equals 13 residues. CDR3 DNA: TGTGCCAGTAGTATTGGGCCGAGCTATGGCTACACCTTC. Its translation: CASSIGPSYGYTF. The whole variable domain, filled in from reference TRBV19 and TRBJ1-2, reads DGGITQSPKYLFRKEGQNVTLSCEQNLNHDAMYWYRQDPGQGLRLIYYSQIVNDFQKGDIAEGYSVSREKKESFPLTVTSAQKNPTAFYLCASSIGPSYGYTFGSGTRLTVV.

J is TRBJ1-1 and V is TRBV3-1 (or the pseudogene TRBV3-2); D gene unclear. Germline CDR1 is LGHDT and CDR2 is YNNKEL (reference sequence). The germline V and J ends were trimmed by 4 bases and 5 bases, with 11 bases remaining between them. The CDR3 extends over 13 amino acids. CDR3 in DNA: TGTGCCAGCAGCCCTTCTGGGAGGACTGAAGCTTTCTTT. Encoded protein: CASSPSGRTEAFF.

The V and J genes are TRBV7-8 and TRBJ1-3; the match to TRBD1 covers 8 bases. Trimming removed 1 base from V and 5 bases from J; junction bases left unmatched: 4. The CDR3 is made up of 15 amino acids. Germline V gene data show CDR1 as SGHVS and CDR2 as FQNEAQ. CDR3 amino acids: CASSLVQGARNTIYF. DNA for the CDR3: TGTGCCAGCAGCTTAGTTCAGGGGGCCAGAAACACCATATATTTT.

This rearrangement joins TRBV28 to TRBJ2-5; D may be TRBD1 (5 bases). V was shortened by 5 bases and J by 0 bases, with 16 bases between the two germline ends. The germline CDR1 and CDR2 sequences are MDHEN and SYDVKM. The CDR3 covers 16 residues. CDR3 nucleotide sequence: TGTGCCAGCAGTACCCGACAGAAAGCGTACCAAGAGACCCAGTACTTC. This translates into CASSTRQKAYQETQYF.

The gene calls are TRBV7-8 and TRBJ2-1; TRBD1 aligns across 8 bases. Germline lookup yields CDR1 SGHVS and CDR2 FQNEAQ. This CDR3 is 15 amino acids long. The J segment lost 5 bases and the V segment lost 1 base, leaving 4 bases of the junction unmatched. The CDR3 DNA reads TGTGCCAGCAGCTTAGACAGGGGGGAGCACAATGAGCAGTTCTTC. As protein: CASSLDRGEHNEQFF.

The CDR3 protein is CASSLEGQIHGYTF. CDR3 nucleotide sequence: TGTGCCAGCAGCTTAGAGGGGCAGATCCATGGCTACACCTTC. The rearrangement joins TRBV11-1 to TRBJ1-2; D is perhaps TRBD1 (5 bases). Germline V gives CDR1 SGHAT, CDR2 FQDESV (reference sequence). CDR3 length equals 14 residues. V dropped 1 base and J dropped 6 bases, with 12 bases sitting between them.

This rearrangement joins TRBV5-1 to TRBJ2-4; 13 nucleotides line up with TRBD2. V shed 0 bases and J 8 bases; nucleotides not matched to a gene: 8. CDR1 SGHRS and CDR2 YFSETQ come from the germline V gene. The CDR3 contains 17 residues. The CDR3 spells CASSLEERLAGGDIQYF. The CDR3 region has the DNA TGCGCCAGCAGCTTGGAAGAGCGACTAGCGGGGGGAGACATTCAGTACTTC.

The V call is TRBV28, the J call TRBJ2-7; 9 bases are a match to TRBD2. The CDR3 is 15 residues long. CDR1 is MDHEN, CDR2 SYDVKM, per germline. V was clipped by 6 bases and J by 4 bases; unmatched bases: 10. DNA for the CDR3: TGTGCCAGCAGCCTTTTCGGCGGGGGGGCTTACGAGCAGTACTTC. Translating it yields CASSLFGGGAYEQYF.

The rearrangement joins TRBV6-5 to TRBJ2-7, with TRBD2 matching 9 bases. Germline lookup yields CDR1 MNHEY and CDR2 SVGAGI. There are 16 residues in the CDR3. Germline trimming cut 2 bases from V and 3 bases from J; bases unmatched to any gene: 8. The chain's CDR3 is CASSYLVAGEHYEQYF. The CDR3 DNA is TGTGCCAGCAGTTACCTAGTAGCGGGAGAACACTACGAGCAGTACTTC.

For this clone: The sample carries other DNA sequences with the same CDR3. V is TRBV27 and J is TRBJ2-7, with 8 bases identical to TRBD2. Looked up from germline, CDR1 is MNHEY and CDR2 is SMNVEV (reference sequence). The CDR3 extends over 14 amino acids. J gave up 4 bases and V 0 bases, and 2 bases lay outside the gene matches. The CDR3 is CASSLSSGGYEQYF. CDR3 nucleotide sequence: TGTGCCAGCAGTTTATCGAGCGGGGGATACGAGCAGTACTTC.